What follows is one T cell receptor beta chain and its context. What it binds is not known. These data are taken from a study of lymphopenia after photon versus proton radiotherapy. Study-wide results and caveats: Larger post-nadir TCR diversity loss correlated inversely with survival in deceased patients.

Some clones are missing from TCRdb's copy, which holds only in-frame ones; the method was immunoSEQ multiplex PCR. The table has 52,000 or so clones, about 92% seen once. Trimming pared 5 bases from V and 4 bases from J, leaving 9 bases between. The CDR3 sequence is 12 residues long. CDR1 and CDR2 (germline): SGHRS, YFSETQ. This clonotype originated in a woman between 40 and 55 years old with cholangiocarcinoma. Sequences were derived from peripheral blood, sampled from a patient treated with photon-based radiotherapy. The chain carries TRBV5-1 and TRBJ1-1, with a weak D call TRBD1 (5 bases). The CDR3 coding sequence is TGCGCCAGCAGTTCCAGGGCCACTGAAGCTTTCTTT. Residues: CASSSRATEAFF.